The clone carrying this T cell receptor (beta chain) was found a few times. Its target is unknown. This CDR3 is built from 13 residues. V shed 7 bases and J shed 2 bases, with 12 bases lying between them. Per germline, CDR1 MNHEY and CDR2 SVGAGI. This specimen belongs to a study of T-cell reconstitution after alpha-beta-depleted transplantation in children. Broader study findings: T-cell numbers and diversity, one year after transplant, stemmed largely from T cells that were newly produced. For some patients, TCRbeta diversity was high at day 60 because of recipient T cells and thymic progenitors that survived. Several hundred rapidly expanded clones from non-depleted graft cells reportedly supplied alpha-beta T cells about two months post-transplant.

The TCRbeta library was prepared with unique molecular identifiers. Via MiXCR, TCRdb re-called the PCR reads, giving one row per CDR3 protein. Here the sample spans around 440,000 distinct CDR3 sequences, about 16% being singletons. Sequenced material: PBMCs, mostly from graft donor cells, taken 360 days after TCRalphabeta/CD19-depleted stem cell transplant. The chain links TRBV6-5 to TRBJ2-7, with D perhaps TRBD1 (6 bases). This sequence originates from a boy less than two years old who had a stem cell transplant for Wiskott-Aldrich syndrome, so the T cells may come from the graft donor. As DNA, the CDR3 is TGTGCCAGCACTTCAGGGGTCCCCTACGAGCAGTACTTC. This sequence encodes CASTSGVPYEQYF.